The clone carrying this T cell receptor beta chain showed up just a few times. What it binds is unknown. Germline values: CDR1 SGHTA, CDR2 FQGNSA. The CDR3 consists of 15 residues. Next came a second PCR, run for about 6 to 11 cycles, which used a sample-barcoded 5' primer along with a J-beta primer mix. CDR3-containing paired-end reads numbered at least 3 million in each sample. One entry per CDR3 protein results from TCRdb running MiXCR on the 5' RACE reads. The sample records 550,000 to 700,000 distinct CDR3 sequences, 25% to 30% being singletons. This sample was taken from a study of blood T cells in healthy people across ages. Whole-study context: Researchers report that template switching captured about one barcoded beta molecule per two T cells.

Every donor gave about 9 milliliters of peripheral blood. Study-level results: Measured against age, TCR beta diversity per million T cells decreased in a roughly linear manner.

This TCR was sampled from a woman aged 70 to 79 in good health. The sample was blood. The rearrangement links TRBV7-2 to TRBJ2-5; 9 nucleotides line up with TRBD1. The DNA end is more similar to TRBJ2-7, so the J call may be wrong. The CDR3 loop is CASSRWTGETYEQYF. The CDR3, as DNA: TGTGCCAGCAGCCGTTGGACAGGGGAGACCTACGAGCAGTACTTC.